The clone carrying this T cell receptor (beta chain) was seen once. The antigen remains undetermined. Genomic DNA of every subset was divided equally among multiple immunoSEQ plates. The DNA input per sorted-subset replicate PCR was 200 ng, corresponding to 28,000 or so T cell genomes. The assay was immunoSEQ multiplex PCR, and TCRdb's table has in-frame clones only and misses some. Among approximately 240,000 clones listed, over 50% were seen once. The donors, all of them Caucasian adults, lived in Nashville, Tennessee. These data belong to a study of shared clonotypes between healthy human individuals. Overall study results and limits: Larger estimated richness was generally seen in naive subsets than in memory subsets.

Germline CDR1 is SGDLS and CDR2 is YYNGEE. The CDR3 is made up of 15 amino acids. Losses at the gene ends were 0 bases for V and 6 bases for J; bases not matched to a gene: 7. Sample: memory CD4+ T cells sorted from blood. Sample subset: CD45RA-negative fraction. The chain recombines TRBV9 with TRBJ2-3; TRBD1 aligns across 7 bases. The source of this sequence is a man aged 25-40 years in good health. The CDR3: CASSVGGTGADTQYF. The CDR3 DNA sequence: TGTGCCAGCAGCGTAGGTGGAACAGGGGCCGATACGCAGTATTTT.